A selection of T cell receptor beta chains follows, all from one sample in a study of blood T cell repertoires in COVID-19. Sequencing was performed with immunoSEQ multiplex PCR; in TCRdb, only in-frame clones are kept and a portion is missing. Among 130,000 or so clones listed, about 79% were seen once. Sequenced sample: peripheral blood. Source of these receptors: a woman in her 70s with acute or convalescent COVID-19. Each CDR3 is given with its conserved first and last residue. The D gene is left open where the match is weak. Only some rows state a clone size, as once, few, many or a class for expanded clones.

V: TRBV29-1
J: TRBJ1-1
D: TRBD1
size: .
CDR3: CSVRTGLNTEAFF
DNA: TGCAGCGTCCGGACAGGCTTGAACACTGAAGCTTTCTTT

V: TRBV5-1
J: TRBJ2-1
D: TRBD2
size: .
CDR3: CASSLALAGSYNEQFF
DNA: TGCGCCAGCAGCTTGGCACTAGCGGGGTCCTACAATGAGCAGTTCTTC

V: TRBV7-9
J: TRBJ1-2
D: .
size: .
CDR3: CASSATNYGYTF
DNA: TGTGCCAGCTCCGCTACTAACTATGGCTACACCTTC

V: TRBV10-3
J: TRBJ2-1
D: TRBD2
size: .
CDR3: CAISYLSGGLYNEQFF
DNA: TGTGCCATCAGCTACCTTAGCGGGGGCTTGTACAATGAGCAGTTCTTC

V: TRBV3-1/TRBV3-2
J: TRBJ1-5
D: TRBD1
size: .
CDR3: CASSPTGGNQPQHF
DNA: TGTGCCAGCAGCCCCACAGGGGGCAATCAGCCCCAGCATTTT

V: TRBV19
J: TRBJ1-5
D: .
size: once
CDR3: CASSITGNGQPQHF
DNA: TGTGCCAGTAGTATTACAGGGAACGGGCAGCCCCAGCATTTT

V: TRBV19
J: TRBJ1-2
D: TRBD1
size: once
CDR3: CASSPETGRTYGYTF
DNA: TGTGCCAGTAGTCCGGAGACAGGGAGAACCTATGGCTACACCTTC

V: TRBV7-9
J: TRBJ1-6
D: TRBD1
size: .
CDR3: CASSKDTGGGYNSPLHF
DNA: TGTGCCAGCAGCAAAGATACAGGGGGCGGTTATAATTCACCCCTCCACTTT

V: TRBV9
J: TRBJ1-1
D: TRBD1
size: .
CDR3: CASSPRTGRGAEAFF
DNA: TGTGCCAGCAGCCCCCGGACAGGTCGTGGCGCTGAAGCTTTCTTT

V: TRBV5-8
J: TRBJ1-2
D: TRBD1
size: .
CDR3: CASSLGGYRGRIYGYTF
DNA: TGTGCCAGCAGCCTCGGCGGATACAGGGGAAGGATTTATGGCTACACCTTC

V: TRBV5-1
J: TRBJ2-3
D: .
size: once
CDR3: CASSLAGVGNTQYF
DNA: TGCGCCAGCAGCTTGGCGGGGGTTGGGAATACGCAGTATTTT

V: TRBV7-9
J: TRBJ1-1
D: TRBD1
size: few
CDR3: CASSLPSGTANTEAFF
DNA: TGTGCCAGCAGCTTGCCATCGGGGACAGCAAACACTGAAGCTTTCTTT

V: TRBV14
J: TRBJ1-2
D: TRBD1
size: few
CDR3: CASSQGGQRYGYTF
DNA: TGTGCCAGCAGCCAAGGGGGACAGAGATATGGCTACACCTTC

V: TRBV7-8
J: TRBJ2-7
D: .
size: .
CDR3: CASSLRETGSYEQYF
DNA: TGTGCCAGCAGCCTTCGAGAAACAGGGTCCTACGAGCAGTACTTC

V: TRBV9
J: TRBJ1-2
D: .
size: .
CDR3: CASSDGPEVNYGYTF
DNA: TGTGCCAGCAGCGACGGCCCCGAGGTCAATTATGGCTACACCTTC

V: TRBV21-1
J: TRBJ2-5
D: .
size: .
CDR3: CARQGGAETQYF
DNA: TGTGCCAGACAAGGGGGGGCTGAGACCCAGTACTTC

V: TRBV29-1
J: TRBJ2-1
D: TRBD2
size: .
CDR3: CSAISGGLNNEQFF
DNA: TGCAGCGCTATAAGCGGGGGCCTAAACAATGAGCAGTTCTTC

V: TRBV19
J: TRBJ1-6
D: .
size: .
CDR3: CASSIAGVGNSPLHF
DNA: TGTGCCAGTAGTATAGCAGGGGTTGGTAATTCACCCCTCCACTTT

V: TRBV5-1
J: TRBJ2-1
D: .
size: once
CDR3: CASSLADYNEQFF
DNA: TGCGCCAGCAGCTTAGCCGACTACAATGAGCAGTTCTTC

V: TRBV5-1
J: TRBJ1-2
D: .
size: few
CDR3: CASSSTGFTGYTF
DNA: TGCGCCAGCAGCTCAACAGGGTTTACTGGCTACACCTTC